This is a list of T cell receptor beta chains from one sample in a study of early T cells in non-severe SARS-CoV-2 infection. TCRdb re-analysed the 5' RACE reads in MiXCR, keeping a single row per CDR3 protein. The table includes approximately 35,000 distinct CDR3 sequences, roughly 5.7% detected once. The sequenced material came from whole blood. The receptors stem from an adult who was a healthcare worker with PCR-confirmed SARS-CoV-2 infection or an uninfected control (not recorded which). Both conserved end residues are part of each CDR3. Fields, in order: V gene, D gene, J gene, clone size, CDR3 protein, CDR3 DNA. A D gene is named only where the DNA matches it firmly. Not every row has a clone size; where given, it reads once, few, many or a size class.

v_call: TRBV10-3
d_call: TRBD1
j_call: TRBJ2-1
clone_size: many
cdr3_aa: CAISDAGTGSDEQFF
cdr3_nt: TGTGCCATCAGTGATGCCGGGACAGGGAGCGATGAGCAGTTCTTC

v_call: TRBV3-1
d_call: NA
j_call: TRBJ1-1
clone_size: many
cdr3_aa: CASSPRRLNTEAFF
cdr3_nt: TGTGCCAGCAGCCCCCGACGGTTGAACACTGAAGCTTTCTTT

v_call: TRBV7-2
d_call: NA
j_call: TRBJ2-2
clone_size: few
cdr3_aa: CASSLGPTKNTGELFF
cdr3_nt: TGTGCCAGCAGCCTCGGACCAACTAAGAACACCGGGGAGCTGTTTTTT

v_call: TRBV4-3
d_call: NA
j_call: TRBJ1-4
clone_size: NA
cdr3_aa: CASSQGGTDEKLFF
cdr3_nt: TGCGCCAGCAGCCAAGGAGGGACGGATGAAAAACTGTTTTTT

v_call: TRBV6-1
d_call: NA
j_call: TRBJ2-7
clone_size: few
cdr3_aa: CASSTPDYEQYF
cdr3_nt: TGTGCCAGCAGTACCCCCGATTACGAGCAGTACTTC

v_call: TRBV20-1
d_call: TRBD2
j_call: TRBJ2-3
clone_size: NA
cdr3_aa: CSARDPSAGGVDTQYF
cdr3_nt: TGCAGTGCTAGAGACCCCTCAGCGGGAGGGGTAGATACGCAGTATTTT

v_call: TRBV19
d_call: NA
j_call: TRBJ2-1
clone_size: few
cdr3_aa: CASKVAEAYNEQFF
cdr3_nt: TGTGCCAGTAAAGTAGCGGAGGCCTACAATGAGCAGTTCTTC

v_call: TRBV20-1
d_call: TRBD2
j_call: TRBJ2-1
clone_size: many
cdr3_aa: CSARGGTSGHSYNEQFF
cdr3_nt: TGCAGTGCTAGAGGGGGGACTAGCGGCCACTCCTACAATGAGCAGTTCTTC

v_call: TRBV6-5
d_call: TRBD1
j_call: TRBJ1-5
clone_size: many
cdr3_aa: CASRQGRGQPQHF
cdr3_nt: TGTGCCAGCAGACAGGGGAGAGGACAGCCCCAGCATTTT

v_call: TRBV7-9
d_call: NA
j_call: TRBJ2-1
clone_size: many
cdr3_aa: CASSPPLSYNEQFF
cdr3_nt: TGTGCCAGCAGCCCACCCCTCTCCTACAATGAGCAGTTCTTC

v_call: TRBV24-1
d_call: NA
j_call: TRBJ2-2
clone_size: many
cdr3_aa: CATSGLQANSGELFF
cdr3_nt: TGTGCCACCAGTGGGTTGCAGGCGAACAGCGGGGAGCTGTTTTTT

v_call: TRBV7-2
d_call: TRBD2
j_call: TRBJ2-3
clone_size: many
cdr3_aa: CASSLAGLAGGFTDTQYF
cdr3_nt: TGTGCCAGCAGCTTAGCGGGACTAGCGGGAGGCTTCACAGATACGCAGTATTTT

v_call: TRBV6-2/TRBV6-3
d_call: NA
j_call: TRBJ1-2
clone_size: many
cdr3_aa: CASSYPSSGGDYGYTF
cdr3_nt: TGTGCCAGCAGTTACCCCAGTTCCGGGGGCGACTATGGCTACACCTTC

v_call: TRBV4-2
d_call: TRBD2
j_call: TRBJ2-1
clone_size: many
cdr3_aa: CASSQAAGVGANRQFF
cdr3_nt: TGTGCCAGCAGCCAAGCTGCGGGAGTTGGGGCTAACCGGCAGTTCTTC

v_call: TRBV2
d_call: TRBD2
j_call: TRBJ2-5
clone_size: NA
cdr3_aa: CASSAPLANQETQYF
cdr3_nt: TGTGCCAGCAGTGCGCCACTAGCGAACCAAGAGACCCAGTACTTC

v_call: TRBV18
d_call: TRBD1
j_call: TRBJ1-3
clone_size: many
cdr3_aa: CASSPPGQKNTIYF
cdr3_nt: TGTGCCAGCTCACCACCGGGACAGAAAAACACCATATATTTT

v_call: TRBV20-1
d_call: TRBD2
j_call: TRBJ2-3
clone_size: many
cdr3_aa: CSALADQSHTQYF
cdr3_nt: TGCAGTGCTCTAGCGGACCAATCTCATACGCAGTATTTT

v_call: TRBV13
d_call: NA
j_call: TRBJ2-2
clone_size: many
cdr3_aa: CASNQTPLRADPGTGELFF
cdr3_nt: TGTGCCAGCAACCAGACCCCACTTAGGGCGGACCCGGGCACCGGGGAGCTGTTTTTT